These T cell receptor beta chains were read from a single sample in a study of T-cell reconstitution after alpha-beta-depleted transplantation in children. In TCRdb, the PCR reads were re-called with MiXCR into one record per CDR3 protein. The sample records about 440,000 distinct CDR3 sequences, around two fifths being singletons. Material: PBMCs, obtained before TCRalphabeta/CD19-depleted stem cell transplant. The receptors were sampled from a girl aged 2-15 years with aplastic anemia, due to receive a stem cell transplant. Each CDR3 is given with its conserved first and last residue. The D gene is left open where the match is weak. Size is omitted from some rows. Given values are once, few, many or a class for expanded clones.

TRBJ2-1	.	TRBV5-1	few	CASSLTTGARGEQFF	TGCGCCAGCAGCTTAACAACAGGGGCGCGGGGTGAGCAGTTCTTC
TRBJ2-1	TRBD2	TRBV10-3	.	CAISIISGAYNEQFF	TGTGCCATCAGTATCATTAGCGGGGCGTACAATGAGCAGTTCTTC
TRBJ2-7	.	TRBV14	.	CASSPLRPYEQYF	TGTGCCAGCAGCCCTCTTCGTCCCTACGAGCAGTACTTC
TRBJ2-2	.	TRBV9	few	CASSVEGDPAGELFF	TGTGCCAGCAGCGTAGAGGGGGACCCCGCCGGGGAGCTGTTTTTT
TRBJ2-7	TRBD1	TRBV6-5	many	CASSYGTGGVYEQYF	TGTGCCAGCAGTTACGGTACAGGGGGCGTCTACGAGCAGTACTTC
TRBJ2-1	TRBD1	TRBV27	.	CASRGQGSYNEQFF	TGTGCCAGCAGGGGACAGGGGTCCTACAATGAGCAGTTCTTC
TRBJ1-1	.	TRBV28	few	CASSLSAGKGWTNTEAFF	TGTGCCAGCAGTTTATCGGCTGGGAAGGGCTGGACGAACACTGAAGCTTTCTTT
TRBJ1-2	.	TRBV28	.	CASSRRSPSNYGYTF	TGTGCCAGCAGTCGTCGTAGCCCCAGTAATTATGGCTACACCTTC
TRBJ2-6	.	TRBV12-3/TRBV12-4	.	CASGARGGSGANVLTF	TGTGCCAGCGGCGCAAGGGGGGGCTCTGGGGCCAACGTCCTGACTTTC
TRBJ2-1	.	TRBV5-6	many	CASSRDTDGGEQFF	TGTGCCAGCAGCCGGGACACGGATGGAGGTGAGCAGTTCTTC
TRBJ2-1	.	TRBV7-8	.	CASSLVVGRDEQFF	TGTGCCAGCAGCTTAGTTGTTGGGCGGGATGAGCAGTTCTTC
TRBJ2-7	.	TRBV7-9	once	CASSGSYYEQYF	TGTGCCAGCAGTGGGTCCTACTACGAGCAGTACTTC
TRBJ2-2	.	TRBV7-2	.	CASSYYTGELFF	TGTGCCAGCAGCTATTACACCGGGGAGCTGTTTTTT
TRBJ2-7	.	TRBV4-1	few	CASSQFGGQGGGEQYF	TGCGCCAGCAGCCAATTCGGCGGACAGGGAGGGGGTGAGCAGTACTTC
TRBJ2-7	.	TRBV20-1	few	CSALPSGQSYEQYF	TGCAGTGCCCTCCCCAGCGGTCAATCCTACGAGCAGTACTTC
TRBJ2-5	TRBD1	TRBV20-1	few	CSARTGRETQYF	TGCAGTGCTCGGACAGGGAGAGAGACCCAGTACTTC
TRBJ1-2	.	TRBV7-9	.	CASSSNYRHTNYGYTF	TGTGCCAGCAGTTCGAACTACAGGCATACAAACTATGGCTACACCTTC